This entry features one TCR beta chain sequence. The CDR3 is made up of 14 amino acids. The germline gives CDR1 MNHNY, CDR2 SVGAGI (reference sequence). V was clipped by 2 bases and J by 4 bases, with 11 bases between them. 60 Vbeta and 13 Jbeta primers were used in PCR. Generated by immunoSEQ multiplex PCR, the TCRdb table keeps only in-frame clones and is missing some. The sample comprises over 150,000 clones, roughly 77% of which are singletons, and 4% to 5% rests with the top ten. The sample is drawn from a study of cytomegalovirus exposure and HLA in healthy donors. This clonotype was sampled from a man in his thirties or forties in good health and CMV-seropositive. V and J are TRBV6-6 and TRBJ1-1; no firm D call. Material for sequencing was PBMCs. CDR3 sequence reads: CASSYRSTGTEAFF. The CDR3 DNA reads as TGTGCCAGCAGTTACCGGTCCACCGGCACTGAAGCTTTCTTT.